The 27 T cell receptor beta chains listed next were all sequenced from one sample in a study of cytomegalovirus exposure and HLA in healthy donors. Researchers ran the PCR with 60 Vbeta and 13 Jbeta primers. The method was immunoSEQ multiplex PCR; TCRdb's version includes in-frame clones alone and lacks a portion of them. The sample has approximately 96,000 clones. Sequenced material: PBMCs. The receptors here all came from a girl aged 5 to 17 in good health and CMV-seropositive.

The V gene is TRBV9, the J gene TRBJ1-2, with D possibly being TRBD1 (5 bases). Germline CDR1 is SGDLS and CDR2 is YYNGEE. V dropped 0 bases and J dropped 8 bases, with 11 bases sitting between them. This CDR3 is 13 amino acids long. In DNA, the CDR3 is TGTGCCAGCAGCGTAGTTACGGGGGACGGCTACACCTTC. It yields the protein CASSVVTGDGYTF. The full variable domain, in which reference TRBV9 and TRBJ1-2 provide the parts outside the CDR3, is DSGVTQTPKHLITATGQRVTLRCSPRSGDLSVYWYQQSLDQGLQFLIQYYNGEERAKGNILERFSAQQFPDLHSELNLSSLELGDSALYFCASSVVTGDGYTFGSGTRLTVV.

The rearrangement uses TRBV5-4 and TRBJ2-3; 10 positions match TRBD2. Losses at the gene ends were 3 bases for V and 5 bases for J; bases not matched to a gene: 6. This CDR3 spans 15 amino acids. Germline CDR1 reads SGHNT; CDR2 reads YYREEE (reference sequence). Here the CDR3 reads CASSSSGGPRDTQYF. CDR3 nucleotides: TGTGCCAGCAGCTCTAGCGGGGGACCACGAGATACGCAGTATTTT.

The genes are TRBV4-2 and TRBJ1-2; a possible D gene is TRBD1 (5 bases). From germline, CDR1 is LGHNA and CDR2 YNFKEQ. This CDR3 is built from 17 residues. V lost 0 bases to trimming and J lost 2 bases, with 16 bases between them. CDR3 DNA: TGTGCCAGCAGCCAAGAACAGGCCTTACAAGACAACTATGGCTACACCTTC. It is translated as CASSQEQALQDNYGYTF.

The chain is built from TRBV4-1 and TRBJ1-1; 8 bases fit TRBD1. Trimming cost V 1 base and J 1 base; bases outside gene matches: 14. Germline CDR1 MGHRA, CDR2 YSYEKL. The CDR3 covers 19 residues. The CDR3 spells CASSQGPRQGARGNTEAFF. CDR3 nucleotides: TGCGCCAGCAGCCAAGGGCCCCGGCAGGGGGCAAGGGGGAACACTGAAGCTTTCTTT.

The chain couples TRBV7-7 to TRBJ2-5, with D maybe TRBD1 (5 bases). The CDR3 is made up of 13 amino acids. V lost 5 bases, J lost 5 bases, and 12 bases lay in between. The V gene's germline CDR1 is SSHAT and CDR2 FNYEAQ (reference sequence). The CDR3 loop reads CASSLDRQETQYF. The CDR3 bases are TGTGCCAGCAGCCTTGACAGACAGGAGACCCAGTACTTC.

The gene calls are TRBV5-4 and TRBJ1-5; D gene unclear. Germline-derived CDR1 and CDR2 are SGHNT and YYREEE (reference sequence). CDR3 size: 13 residues. V was trimmed by 4 bases and J by 4 bases, leaving 9 bases between them. The CDR3 reads CASSRGGNQPQHF. CDR3 coding DNA: TGTGCCAGCAGCCGGGGAGGGAATCAGCCCCAGCATTTT. Using reference TRBV5-4 and TRBJ1-5 for the parts outside the CDR3, the full variable domain is ETGVTQSPTHLIKTRGQQVTLRCSSQSGHNTVSWYQQALGQGPQFIFQYYREEENGRGNFPPRFSGLQFPNYSSELNVNALELDDSALYLCASSRGGNQPQHFGDGTRLSIL.

CDR3 DNA sequence: TGTGCCAGCAGCTCCCGAGACAGGCTCGAGCAGTACTTC. Translating it yields CASSSRDRLEQYF. The genes are TRBV11-2 and TRBJ2-7; a weak D match, TRBD1 (6 bases). V dropped 4 bases and J dropped 6 bases, with 13 bases sitting between them. The CDR3 runs 13 residues. Looked up from germline, CDR1 is SGHAT and CDR2 is FQNNGV.

The CDR3 DNA reads TGTGCCAGCAGCTTGTGGGGGCCGAGCTACGAGCAGTACGTC. It is translated as CASSLWGPSYEQYV. The chain is built from TRBV5-5 and TRBJ2-7; tentatively, D is TRBD1 (6 bases). The V and J ends lost 1 base and 3 bases respectively, with 11 bases between them. Germline CDR1 is SGHKS and CDR2 is YYEKEE (reference sequence). This CDR3 is 14 amino acids long.

The V call is TRBV6-5, the J call TRBJ2-5; 11 bases are a match to TRBD1. There are 15 residues in the CDR3. Trimming took 7 bases from V and 6 from J; bases not matched to a gene: 10. Germline V lookup: CDR1 MNHEY, CDR2 SVGAGI. CDR3 DNA: TGTGCCAGCATGGAAGCAGGGACAGGGGGGCAGACCCAGTACTTC. Its translation: CASMEAGTGGQTQYF.

The V gene is TRBV4-3, the J gene TRBJ1-2, with D perhaps matching TRBD1 (6 bases). Germline values: CDR1 LGHNA, CDR2 YSLEER. Trimming stripped 2 bases from V and 6 bases from J, with 16 bases between. The CDR3 covers 15 residues. In DNA, the CDR3 is TGCGCCAGCAGCCAATACCACAGACAGGTGCATGGCTACACCTTC. The encoded protein is CASSQYHRQVHGYTF.

The chain employs TRBV9 and TRBJ2-3, with 9 bases aligning to TRBD2. The CDR3 is made up of 18 amino acids. V gave up 3 bases and J gave up 5 bases; unmatched junction bases: 16. CDR1 SGDLS and CDR2 YYNGEE come from the germline V gene. This chain's CDR3 is CASSGPPRGGGGRDTQYF. The CDR3 region has the DNA TGTGCCAGCAGCGGCCCCCCGAGGGGCGGGGGGGGGAGAGATACGCAGTATTTT.

The rearrangement links TRBV4-1 to TRBJ1-2; 7 nucleotides align to TRBD1. CDR3 length: 15 amino acids. Germline V gene data show CDR1 as MGHRA and CDR2 as YSYEKL. V shed 3 bases, J shed 4 bases, and the junction held 8 bases outside the gene matches. CDR3 nucleotide sequence: TGCGCCAGCAGCCATGGCCCCGGGACAGCCTATGGCTACACCTTC. Translation: CASSHGPGTAYGYTF.

V and J are TRBV6-1 and TRBJ1-3; TRBD1 aligns across 8 bases. The CDR3 extends over 15 amino acids. Per the germline V gene, CDR1 is MNHNS and CDR2 is SASEGT. The J segment lost 3 bases and the V segment lost 5 bases, leaving 6 bases of the junction unmatched. CDR3: CASSLTGTGGNTIYF. The CDR3 DNA reads TGTGCCAGCAGTCTAACCGGGACAGGTGGAAACACCATATATTTT.

This chain uses TRBV7-3 with TRBJ1-5, with D possibly matching TRBD1 (6 bases). The CDR3 is 15 residues long. Trimming removed 6 bases from V and 0 bases from J, with 12 bases in between. Germline CDR1 is SGHTA and CDR2 is FQGTGA. CDR3 in amino acids: CASRDRQVSNQPQHF. CDR3 nucleotide sequence: TGTGCCAGCAGAGATAGACAGGTTAGCAATCAGCCCCAGCATTTT.

The genes are TRBV7-9 and TRBJ1-2, with 7 bases that match TRBD1. Trimming at V came to 5 bases and at J to 5 bases, leaving 5 bases not matched to a gene. Germline V lookup: CDR1 SEHNR, CDR2 FQNEAQ (reference sequence). The CDR3 runs 13 residues. CDR3 sequence: CASSPPGQYGYTF. As DNA, the CDR3 is TGTGCCAGCAGCCCCCCGGGACAGTATGGCTACACCTTC.

The V and J genes are TRBV11-2 and TRBJ2-2; 12 bases are a match to TRBD2. CDR1 SGHAT and CDR2 FQNNGV come from the germline V gene. Unmatched junction bases numbered 10, after V lost 4 bases and J lost 4 bases. This CDR3 contains 18 residues. The CDR3 here is CASSSTGLAGRGTGELFF. For the CDR3, the DNA is TGTGCCAGCAGCTCCACGGGACTAGCGGGTCGTGGCACCGGGGAGCTGTTTTTT.

The rearrangement uses TRBV4-1 and TRBJ1-3, with TRBD1 identical over 7 bases. With V trimmed by 5 bases and J by 0 bases, 7 bases remained unmatched. The CDR3 is made up of 16 amino acids. Germline loops: CDR1 MGHRA, CDR2 YSYEKL. The CDR3 region is CASSAPGQNSGNTIYF. DNA for the CDR3: TGCGCCAGCAGCGCGCCGGGACAGAACTCTGGAAACACCATATATTTT.

The chain couples TRBV19 to TRBJ2-5; D possibly corresponds to TRBD2 (5 bases). Trimming cost V 2 bases and J 5 bases, with 9 bases left between them. Per the germline V gene, CDR1 is LNHDA and CDR2 is SQIVND (reference sequence). This CDR3 is built from 13 residues. The CDR3 loop is CASSIPTGETQYF. CDR3 nucleotide sequence: TGTGCCAGTAGTATACCCACGGGGGAGACCCAGTACTTC.

This chain links TRBV28 with TRBJ1-5; 8 nucleotides agree with TRBD1. The CDR3 extends over 16 amino acids. The germline V gene has CDR1 MDHEN and CDR2 SYDVKM. Trimming removed 5 bases from V and 2 bases from J; junction bases left unmatched: 8. The DNA for the CDR3 is TGTGCCAGCAGTCCGGACAGGGTGTCGGGCAATCAGCCCCAGCATTTT. Translating gives CASSPDRVSGNQPQHF.

J is TRBJ2-3 and V is TRBV10-3; 8 nucleotides align to TRBD2. This CDR3 is 15 amino acids long. Germline V gene lookup returns CDR1 ENHRY and CDR2 SYGVKD. Trimming cost V 3 bases and J 1 base; bases outside gene matches: 3. CDR3 DNA sequence: TGTGCCATCAGTGAACGGCGGGGGGGCACAGATACGCAGTATTTT. This codes for CAISERRGGTDTQYF.

The chain is built from TRBV5-6 and TRBJ2-5, with 10 bases fitting TRBD1. V was clipped by 5 bases and J by 4 bases; unmatched bases: 8. This CDR3 is built from 15 residues. Germline V gene sequence: CDR1 SGHDT, CDR2 YYEEEE. The CDR3: CASSDPGQGIETQYF. The DNA of the CDR3 is TGTGCCAGCAGTGATCCGGGACAGGGGATAGAGACCCAGTACTTC. Full variable domain (rest looked up from reference TRBV5-6 and TRBJ2-5): DAGVTQSPTHLIKTRGQQVTLRCSPKSGHDTVSWYQQALGQGPQFIFQYYEEEERQRGNFPDRFSGHQFPNYSSELNVNALLLGDSALYLCASSDPGQGIETQYFGPGTRLLVL.

The V and J genes are TRBV19 and TRBJ2-7; no reliable D call. V lost 6 bases, J lost 2 bases, and 11 bases lay in between. The CDR3 is 13 residues long. Germline V lookup: CDR1 LNHDA, CDR2 SQIVND (reference sequence). The CDR3 DNA reads TGTGCCAGTAGCCAGACTGTAACCTACGAGCAGTACTTC. Its translation is CASSQTVTYEQYF.

The chain is built from TRBV5-1 and TRBJ2-7, with a tentative D call TRBD2 (6 bases). V lost 10 bases, J lost 2 bases, and 19 bases lay in between. Germline V gene data show CDR1 as SGHRS and CDR2 as YFSETQ. The CDR3 sequence is 14 residues long. In DNA form, the CDR3 reads TGCGCCGGTGCTCTTGGGGGGTTCACCTACGAGCAGTACGTC. It specifies CAGALGGFTYEQYV.

V and J are TRBV6-6 and TRBJ1-3, with D possibly being TRBD1 (5 bases). This CDR3 has 14 amino acids. V was clipped by 4 bases and J by 0 bases, with 7 bases between them. Germline CDR1 and CDR2: MNHNY and SVGAGI (reference sequence). DNA for the CDR3: TGTGCCAGCAGTTTAGGGGTCTCTGGAAACACCATATATTTT. Translated: CASSLGVSGNTIYF.

The CDR3 DNA is TGTGCCAGCAGTTCTCTTTACCGGACACCAGAGTATGGCTACACCTTC. It specifies CASSSLYRTPEYGYTF. The genes are TRBV6-5 and TRBJ1-2; a possible D gene is TRBD1 (5 bases). V shed 4 bases and J shed 5 bases, with 20 bases lying between them. The CDR3 extends over 16 amino acids. The V gene's germline CDR1 is MNHEY and CDR2 SVGAGI.

The gene calls are TRBV27 and TRBJ1-6; D is uncertain. From germline, CDR1 is MNHEY and CDR2 SMNVEV (reference sequence). The V end lost 7 bases, the J end lost 5 bases, and 15 bases lay between the germline ends. The CDR3 consists of 15 residues. CDR3 sequence: CASTREGFDNSPLHF. The CDR3 DNA reads as TGTGCCAGCACTAGAGAGGGCTTCGATAATTCACCCCTCCACTTT.

The rearrangement links TRBV6-6 to TRBJ1-2; 9 nucleotides align to TRBD1. Germline V gene sequence: CDR1 MNHNY, CDR2 SVGAGI (reference sequence). The CDR3 has 16 residues. V lost 7 bases and J lost 7; bases outside the gene matches: 16. The chain's CDR3 is CASILGSPGQGGGYTF. Written as DNA, the CDR3 is TGTGCCAGCATCTTAGGCTCCCCGGGACAGGGAGGTGGCTACACCTTC.